The 17 T cell receptor beta chains listed next were all sequenced from one sample in a study of immune evolution from preneoplasia to lung adenocarcinoma. Generated by immunoSEQ multiplex PCR, the TCRdb table keeps only in-frame clones and is missing some. The sample comprises under 6,500 clones, about 82% of which are singletons, and approximately 7.7% rests with the top ten. Specimen: FFPE minimally invasive lung adenocarcinoma tissue. The receptors were sampled from a person aged 60-79 years with lung adenocarcinoma.

This clone is a singleton in its sample. J is TRBJ1-1 and V is TRBV7-2; D ambiguous. Trimming shortened V by 1 base and J by 0 bases, and 15 bases separated the two germline ends. Germline CDR1 reads SGHTA; CDR2 reads FQGNSA. The CDR3 sequence is 17 residues long. In DNA form, the CDR3 reads TGTGCCAGCAGCTTAGATGGAAACTCGAGAGTGAACACTGAAGCTTTCTTT. The encoded protein is CASSLDGNSRVNTEAFF.

In this sample, this clone turned up a few times. This rearrangement joins TRBV27 to TRBJ2-1; 11 bases match TRBD1. CDR1 is MNHEY and CDR2 is SMNVEV in the germline V gene (reference sequence). J lost 1 base, V lost 3 bases, and 11 bases had no gene match. CDR3 length: 19 residues. CDR3 bases: TGTGCCAGCAGTTTCCGGACAGGGGGCGGCGGGAGATCCTACAATGAGCAGTTCTTC. This encodes CASSFRTGGGGRSYNEQFF.

The rearrangement joins TRBV18 to TRBJ2-2; D is unresolved. The CDR3 covers 15 residues. The ends were cut back, 3 bases at V and 3 bases at J, with 11 bases in the middle. Per the germline V gene, CDR1 is KGHSH and CDR2 is LQKENI. CDR3 protein: CASSPLGPHTGELFF. The CDR3 nucleotides are TGTGCCAGCTCACCTCTCGGACCCCACACCGGGGAGCTGTTTTTT.

Concerning this clone: An end of the junction differs from the germline gene, which may be a read error. The rearrangement joins TRBV5-3 to TRBJ2-5; TRBD1 matches at 9 bases. TRBV5-3 is assigned to the ORF class and has an uncertain function. The CDR3 totals 15 residues. The CDR3 sequence is CASSWDRDLQETQYF. For the CDR3, the DNA is TGTGCCAGCAGCTGGGACAGGGATCTGCAGGAGACCCAGTACTTC.

This chain uses TRBV7-9 with TRBJ1-1, with D possibly TRBD1 on 6 matching bases. In germline, CDR1 is SEHNR, CDR2 FQNEAQ (reference sequence). The V gene lost 0 bases and the J gene lost 4 bases, with 12 bases spanning the gap. The CDR3 contains 15 residues. The CDR3 region has the DNA TGTGCCAGCAGCTTAGCAACAGGGATCGCCACTGAAGCTTTCTTT. This translates into CASSLATGIATEAFF.

The rearrangement uses TRBV7-9 and TRBJ2-2; D ambiguous. The germline CDR1 and CDR2 sequences are SEHNR and FQNEAQ (reference sequence). CDR3 length equals 13 residues. V gave up 9 bases and J gave up 4 bases, with 12 bases separating them. CDR3 DNA sequence: TGTGCCAGTAAAGGCTCGGGCACCGGGGAGCTGTTTTTT. Its translation is CASKGSGTGELFF.

The V call is TRBV4-1, the J call TRBJ2-3, with 7 bases identical to TRBD2. Germline V lookup: CDR1 MGHRA, CDR2 YSYEKL. The CDR3 length is 16 residues. V was clipped by 2 bases and J by 4 bases; unmatched bases: 9. The CDR3 nucleotides read TGCGCCAGCAGCCAAACGGACAACCGGGAGGCAGATACGCAGTATTTT. Translation gives CASSQTDNREADTQYF.

This clone appeared once. CDR3: CASSPSGGLAGPYNEQFF. As DNA, the CDR3 is TGTGCCAGCAGCCCAAGTGGGGGACTAGCGGGACCCTACAATGAGCAGTTCTTC. This chain joins TRBV7-9 and TRBJ2-1; 13 bases line up with TRBD2. From germline, CDR1 is SEHNR and CDR2 FQNEAQ (reference sequence). The CDR3 contains 18 residues. V lost 5 bases, J lost 2 bases, and 9 bases stayed unmatched.

The chain combines TRBV7-8 with TRBJ2-1, with 8 bases aligning to TRBD1. The CDR3 consists of 17 residues. Per the germline V gene, CDR1 is SGHVS and CDR2 is FQNEAQ. J gave up 0 bases and V 5 bases, and 9 bases lay outside the gene matches. This CDR3 reads CASSLSRQGSSYNEQFF. The CDR3 DNA sequence: TGTGCCAGCAGCCTGAGCCGACAGGGGAGCTCCTACAATGAGCAGTTCTTC.

J is TRBJ2-5 and V is TRBV5-1; 9 bases are a match to TRBD2. V dropped 0 bases and J dropped 5; count of bases not matched to a gene: 8. Per germline, CDR1 SGHRS and CDR2 YFSETQ. CDR3 size: 16 residues. This chain's CDR3 is CASSLGGRAEEETQYF. The CDR3 nucleotides are TGCGCCAGCAGCTTGGGCGGGAGGGCCGAAGAGGAGACCCAGTACTTC.

The J gene is TRBJ1-4, the V gene TRBV4-1, with TRBD1 as a possible D gene (6 bases). The CDR3 is made up of 18 amino acids. Germline V gives CDR1 MGHRA, CDR2 YSYEKL. Trimming pared 0 bases from V and 7 bases from J, leaving 21 bases between. CDR3 bases: TGCGCCAGCAGCCAAGATCTCGGGGGCCCGGGGAATCGTGAAAAACTGTTTTTT. It is translated as CASSQDLGGPGNREKLFF.

This chain joins TRBV10-3 and TRBJ2-3; the D call may be TRBD1 or TRBD2 (6 bases each). Deletions cut 6 bases from V and 0 bases from J, with 10 bases between. Germline CDR1 is ENHRY and CDR2 is SYGVKD. The CDR3 extends over 14 amino acids. CDR3 residues: CAIREGVSTDTQYF. For the CDR3, the DNA is TGTGCCATCAGGGAGGGGGTTAGCACAGATACGCAGTATTTT.

Here the CDR3 DNA reads TGTGCCGCGGGGGGCGGGGCCGGGGCCAACGTCCTGACTTTC. Amino acid sequence: CAAGGGAGANVLTF. V and J are TRBV30 and TRBJ2-6, with 8 bases lining up with TRBD2. The CDR3 sequence is 14 residues long. CDR1 GTSNPN and CDR2 SVGIG come from the germline V gene (reference sequence). V trimming: 8 bases; J trimming: 4 bases; junction bases outside the gene matches: 7. Full variable domain (outside the CDR3, taken from reference TRBV30 and TRBJ2-6): SQTIHQWPATLVQPVGSPLSLECTVEGTSNPNLYWYRQAAGRGLQLLFYSVGIGQISSEVPQNLSASRPQDRQFILSSKKLLLSDSGFYLCAAGGGAGANVLTFGAGSRLTVL.

The chain uses TRBV19 and TRBJ2-3; 8 nucleotides align to TRBD2. The length of the CDR3 is 14 residues. Germline CDR1 LNHDA, CDR2 SQIVND (reference sequence). V gave up 6 bases and J gave up 2 bases; unmatched junction bases: 4. CDR3 region: CASSLAGLTDTQYF. The DNA for the CDR3 is TGTGCCAGTAGCCTAGCGGGCCTCACAGATACGCAGTATTTT.

The CDR3 DNA follows: TGTGCCAGCAGCTCTTATTTGGATGAGCAGTTCTTC. This gives the protein CASSSYLDEQFF. The chain combines TRBV7-2 with TRBJ2-1; D is unclear. CDR1 is SGHTA and CDR2 is FQGNSA in the germline V gene. Trimming took off 4 bases at V and 8 bases at J, with 9 bases between the two ends. The CDR3 extends over 12 amino acids.

This chain uses TRBV9 with TRBJ1-1, with D possibly matching TRBD1 (5 bases). This CDR3 is 13 amino acids long. V was shortened by 3 bases and J by 4 bases, with 10 bases between the two germline ends. Germline CDR1 is SGDLS and CDR2 is YYNGEE. CDR3 sequence reads: CASSARQSTEAFF. In DNA, the CDR3 is TGTGCCAGCAGCGCCAGACAGTCCACTGAAGCTTTCTTT.

This chain connects TRBV9 to TRBJ2-5; D is unclear. Trimming cost V 3 bases and J 1 base, with 13 bases left between them. The CDR3 spans 15 residues. Looked up from germline, CDR1 is SGDLS and CDR2 is YYNGEE. CDR3 amino acids: CASSAAVRPQETQYF. The CDR3 coding sequence is TGTGCCAGCAGCGCAGCAGTACGCCCCCAAGAGACCCAGTACTTC.